This is a list of T cell receptor beta chains from one sample in a study of shared clonotypes between healthy human individuals. TCRdb's table, derived via immunoSEQ multiplex PCR, lists solely in-frame clones and lacks some. This sample carries approximately 1,500,000 clones, more than 95% of them seen once, and the ten largest clones take 1.2%. The sequenced material came from naive CD4+ T cells sorted from blood. These receptors were taken from a man in his thirties or forties in good health. CDR3s include the opening cysteine and the closing phenylalanine or tryptophan. D genes are given only for firm matches. A clone size is listed for some rows: how often the clone was seen (once, few, many), or a class if it is expanded.

clone_size	d_call	v_call	j_call	cdr3_aa	cdr3_nt
NA	NA	TRBV9	TRBJ2-7	CASSAVGIPYEQYF	TGTGCCAGCAGCGCGGTGGGGATACCCTACGAGCAGTACTTC
NA	NA	TRBV15	TRBJ2-7	CATSSAPGYEQYF	TGTGCCACCAGCAGTGCACCAGGGTACGAGCAGTACTTC
NA	NA	TRBV5-1	TRBJ2-3	CASSLQGDTDTQYF	TGCGCCAGCAGCTTGCAGGGAGACACAGATACGCAGTATTTT
NA	NA	TRBV2	TRBJ1-4	CASSIRPYAEKLFF	TGTGCCAGCAGTATAAGGCCCTACGCCGAAAAACTGTTTTTT
NA	TRBD1	TRBV5-4	TRBJ1-2	CASSPGTGNGYTF	TGTGCCAGCAGCCCAGGGACAGGGAATGGCTACACCTTC
NA	TRBD1	TRBV29-1	TRBJ1-1	CSTPGQGEAEAFF	TGCAGCACCCCGGGACAGGGGGAAGCTGAAGCTTTCTTT
NA	TRBD2	TRBV11-2	TRBJ2-7	CASSSSRLAGAYEQYF	TGTGCCAGCAGCTCCTCCCGACTAGCGGGAGCCTACGAGCAGTACTTC
NA	NA	TRBV10-3	TRBJ2-3	CAISESTAADTQYF	TGTGCCATCAGTGAGTCGACTGCGGCAGATACGCAGTATTTT
NA	NA	TRBV27	TRBJ2-2	CASSLGRNTGELFF	TGTGCCAGCAGTTTGGGGCGGAACACCGGGGAGCTGTTTTTT
NA	NA	TRBV18	TRBJ2-3	CASSRRFTDTQYF	TGTGCCAGCTCACGCAGGTTTACAGATACGCAGTATTTT
once	NA	TRBV27	TRBJ2-7	CASSKEDSYEQYF	TGTGCCAGCAGTAAGGAGGACTCCTACGAGCAGTACTTC
NA	TRBD1	TRBV30	TRBJ1-5	CAWAGQSNQPQHF	TGTGCCTGGGCGGGACAGAGCAATCAGCCCCAGCATTTT
NA	TRBD1	TRBV2	TRBJ2-7	CASSAPGQGLSEQYF	TGTGCCAGCAGTGCCCCGGGACAGGGTCTGTCTGAGCAGTACTTC
NA	NA	TRBV5-4	TRBJ2-7	CASSFKGSVHEQYF	TGCGCCAGCAGCTTCAAAGGTTCCGTCCACGAGCAGTACTTC
NA	TRBD1	TRBV19	TRBJ1-5	CASSRTGVMLNQPQHF	TGTGCCAGTAGTAGGACAGGGGTTATGCTCAATCAGCCCCAGCATTTT
NA	TRBD1	TRBV28	TRBJ2-1	CASSLLVMSGQGNEQFF	TGTGCCAGCAGTTTATTAGTGATGTCGGGACAGGGCAATGAGCAGTTCTTC